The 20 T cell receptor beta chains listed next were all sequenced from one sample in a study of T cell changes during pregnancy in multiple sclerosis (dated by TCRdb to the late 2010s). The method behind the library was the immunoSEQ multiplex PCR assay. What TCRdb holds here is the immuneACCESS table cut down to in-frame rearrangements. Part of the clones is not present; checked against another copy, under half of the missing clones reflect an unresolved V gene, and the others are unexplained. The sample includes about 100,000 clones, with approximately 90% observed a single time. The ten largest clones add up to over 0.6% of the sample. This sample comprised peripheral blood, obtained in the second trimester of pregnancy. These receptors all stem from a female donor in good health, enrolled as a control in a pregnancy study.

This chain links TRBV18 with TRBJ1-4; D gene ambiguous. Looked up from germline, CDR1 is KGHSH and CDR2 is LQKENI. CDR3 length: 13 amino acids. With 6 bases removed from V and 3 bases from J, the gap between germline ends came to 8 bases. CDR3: CASSVAANEKLFF. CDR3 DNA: TGTGCCAGCTCCGTAGCGGCTAATGAAAAACTGTTTTTT.

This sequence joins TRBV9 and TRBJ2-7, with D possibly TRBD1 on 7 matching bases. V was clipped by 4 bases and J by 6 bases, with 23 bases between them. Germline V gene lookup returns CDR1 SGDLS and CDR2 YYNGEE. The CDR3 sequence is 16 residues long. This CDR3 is CASSPRDTNQGGEQYF. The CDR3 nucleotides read TGTGCCAGCAGCCCGCGGGACACTAACCAGGGGGGCGAGCAGTACTTC.

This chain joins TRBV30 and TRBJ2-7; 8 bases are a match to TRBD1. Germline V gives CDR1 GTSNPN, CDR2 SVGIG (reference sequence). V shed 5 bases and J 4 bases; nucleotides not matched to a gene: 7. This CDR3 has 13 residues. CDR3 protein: CAWWQGALYEQYF. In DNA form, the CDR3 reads TGTGCCTGGTGGCAGGGGGCTCTGTACGAGCAGTACTTC.

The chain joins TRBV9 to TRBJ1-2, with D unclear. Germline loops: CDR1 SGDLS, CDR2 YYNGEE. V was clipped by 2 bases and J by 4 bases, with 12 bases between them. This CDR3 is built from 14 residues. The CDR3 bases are TGTGCCAGCAGCGTCGGGAGAAGGAGCTATGGCTACACCTTC. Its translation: CASSVGRRSYGYTF.

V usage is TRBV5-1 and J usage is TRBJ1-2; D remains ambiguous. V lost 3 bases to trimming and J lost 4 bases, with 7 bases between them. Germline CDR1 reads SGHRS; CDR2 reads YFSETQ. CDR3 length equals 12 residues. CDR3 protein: CASSYEGYGYTF. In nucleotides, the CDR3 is TGCGCCAGCAGCTATGAGGGCTATGGCTACACCTTC.

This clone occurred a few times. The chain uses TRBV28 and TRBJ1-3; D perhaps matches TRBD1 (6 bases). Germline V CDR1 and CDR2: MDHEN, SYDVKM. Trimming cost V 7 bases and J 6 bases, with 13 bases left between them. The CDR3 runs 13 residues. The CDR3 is CASTTGSANTIYF. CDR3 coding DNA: TGTGCCAGCACAACAGGGTCGGCAAACACCATATATTTT.

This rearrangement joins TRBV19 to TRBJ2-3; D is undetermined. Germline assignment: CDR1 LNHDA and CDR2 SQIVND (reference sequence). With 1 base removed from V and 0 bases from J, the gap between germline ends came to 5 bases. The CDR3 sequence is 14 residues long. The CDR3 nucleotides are TGTGCCAGTAGTATAGGTGAGAGCACAGATACGCAGTATTTT. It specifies CASSIGESTDTQYF. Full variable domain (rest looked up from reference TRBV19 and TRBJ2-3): DGGITQSPKYLFRKEGQNVTLSCEQNLNHDAMYWYRQDPGQGLRLIYYSQIVNDFQKGDIAEGYSVSREKKESFPLTVTSAQKNPTAFYLCASSIGESTDTQYFGPGTRLTVL.

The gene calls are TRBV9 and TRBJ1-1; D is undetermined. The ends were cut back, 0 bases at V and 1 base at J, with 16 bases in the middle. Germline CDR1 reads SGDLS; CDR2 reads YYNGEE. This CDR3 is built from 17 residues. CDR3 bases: TGTGCCAGCAGCGTAGAGGCAGAACCGGGTGGGAACACTGAAGCTTTCTTT. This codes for CASSVEAEPGGNTEAFF.

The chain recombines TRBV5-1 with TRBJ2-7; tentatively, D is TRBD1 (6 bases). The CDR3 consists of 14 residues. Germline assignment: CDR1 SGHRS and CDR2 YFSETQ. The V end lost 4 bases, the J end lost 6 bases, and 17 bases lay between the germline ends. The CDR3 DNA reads TGCGCCAGCAGCACCTGGGTTGGCAGGGGCGAGCAGTACTTC. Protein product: CASSTWVGRGEQYF.

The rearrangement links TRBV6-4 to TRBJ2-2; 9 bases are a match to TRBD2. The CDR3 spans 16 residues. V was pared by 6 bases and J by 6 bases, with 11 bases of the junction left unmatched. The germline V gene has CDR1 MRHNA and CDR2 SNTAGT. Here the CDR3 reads CASRPEGLAGSGELFF. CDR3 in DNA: TGTGCCAGCAGACCTGAGGGGCTAGCGGGGTCCGGGGAGCTGTTTTTT.

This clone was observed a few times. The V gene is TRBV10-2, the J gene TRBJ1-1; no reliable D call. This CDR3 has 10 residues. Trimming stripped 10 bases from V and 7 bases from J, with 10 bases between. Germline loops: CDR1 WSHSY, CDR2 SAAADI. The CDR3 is CATLGDEAFF. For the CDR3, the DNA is TGCGCCACACTCGGAGATGAAGCTTTCTTT.

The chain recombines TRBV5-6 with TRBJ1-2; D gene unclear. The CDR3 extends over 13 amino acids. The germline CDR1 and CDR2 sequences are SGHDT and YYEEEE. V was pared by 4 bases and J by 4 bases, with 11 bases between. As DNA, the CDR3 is TGTGCCAGCAGCCACGGTACCCGCTATGGCTACACCTTC. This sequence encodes CASSHGTRYGYTF.

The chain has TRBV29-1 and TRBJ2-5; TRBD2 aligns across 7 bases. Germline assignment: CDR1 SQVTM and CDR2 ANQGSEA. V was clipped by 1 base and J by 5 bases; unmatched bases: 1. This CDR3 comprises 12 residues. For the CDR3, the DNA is TGCAGCGTTGAAGGGGGAGGGGAGACCCAGTACTTC. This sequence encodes CSVEGGGETQYF. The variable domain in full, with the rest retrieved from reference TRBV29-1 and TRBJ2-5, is SAVISQKPSRDICQRGTSLTIQCQVDSQVTMMFWYRQQPGQSLTLIATANQGSEATYESGFVIDKFPISRPNLTFSTLTVSNMSPEDSSIYLCSVEGGGETQYFGPGTRLLVL.

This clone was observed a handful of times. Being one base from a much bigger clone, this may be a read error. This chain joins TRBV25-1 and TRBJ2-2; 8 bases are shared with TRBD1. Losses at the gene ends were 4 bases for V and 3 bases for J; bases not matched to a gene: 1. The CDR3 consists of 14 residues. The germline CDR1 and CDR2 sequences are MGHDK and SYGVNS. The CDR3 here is CASSAQGDTGELFF. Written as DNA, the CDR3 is TGTGCCAGCAGTGCACAGGGGGACACCGGGGAGCTGTTTTTT.

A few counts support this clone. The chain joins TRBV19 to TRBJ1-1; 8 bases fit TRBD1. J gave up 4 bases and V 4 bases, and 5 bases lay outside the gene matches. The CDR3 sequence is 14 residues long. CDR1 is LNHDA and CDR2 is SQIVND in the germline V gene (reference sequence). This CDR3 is CASSNDRGRTEAFF. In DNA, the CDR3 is TGTGCCAGTAGTAACGACAGGGGACGCACTGAAGCTTTCTTT.

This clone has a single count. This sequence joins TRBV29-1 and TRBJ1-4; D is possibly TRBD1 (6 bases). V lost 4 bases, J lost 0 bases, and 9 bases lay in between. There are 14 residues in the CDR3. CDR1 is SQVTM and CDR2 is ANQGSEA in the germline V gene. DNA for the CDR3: TGCAGCGTTGGAAGGACAGCAACTAATGAAAAACTGTTTTTT. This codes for CSVGRTATNEKLFF.

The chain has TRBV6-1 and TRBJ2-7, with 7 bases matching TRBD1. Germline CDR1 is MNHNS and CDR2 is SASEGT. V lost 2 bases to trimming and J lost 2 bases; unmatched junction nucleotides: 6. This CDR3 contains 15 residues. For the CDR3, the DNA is TGTGCCAGCAGTGAAACGACAGGGAGCCCCTACGAGCAGTACTTC. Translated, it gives CASSETTGSPYEQYF.

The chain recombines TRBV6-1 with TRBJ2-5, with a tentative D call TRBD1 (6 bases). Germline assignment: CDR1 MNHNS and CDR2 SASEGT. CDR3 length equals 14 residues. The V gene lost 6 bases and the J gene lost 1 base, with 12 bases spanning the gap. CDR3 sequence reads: CASRRQVSQETQYF. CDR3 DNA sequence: TGTGCCAGCAGGAGACAGGTGTCCCAAGAGACCCAGTACTTC.

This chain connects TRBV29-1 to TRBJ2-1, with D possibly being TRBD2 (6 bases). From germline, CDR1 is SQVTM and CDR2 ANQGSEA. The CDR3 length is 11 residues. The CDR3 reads CTIAVYNEQFF. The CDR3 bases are TGCACAATAGCGGTCTACAATGAGCAGTTCTTC.

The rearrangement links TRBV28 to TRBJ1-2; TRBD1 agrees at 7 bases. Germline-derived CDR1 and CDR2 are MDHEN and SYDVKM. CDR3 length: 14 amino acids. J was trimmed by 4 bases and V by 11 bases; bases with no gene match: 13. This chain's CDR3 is CAAGDGNRGYGYTF. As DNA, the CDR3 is TGTGCCGCAGGGGACGGGAACAGGGGCTATGGCTACACCTTC.